The 5 T cell receptor beta chains below all came from one sample that was sequenced in a study of siplizumab effects on memory and regulatory T cells. Generated by immunoSEQ multiplex PCR, the TCRdb table keeps only in-frame clones and is missing some. The table has 97,000 or so clones, about 93% seen once. The material sequenced was CD4+ T cells sorted from blood. The source is a human donor in good health.

The V call is TRBV5-4, the J call TRBJ2-3; 10 nucleotides match TRBD2. CDR1 is SGHNT, CDR2 YYREEE, per germline (reference sequence). CDR3 length equals 16 residues. V lost 4 bases, J lost 3 bases, and 8 bases stayed unmatched. CDR3 in amino acids: CASSVPGLALTDTQYF. For the CDR3, the DNA is TGTGCCAGCAGCGTTCCGGGACTAGCGTTAACAGATACGCAGTATTTT.

The chain combines TRBV5-1 with TRBJ2-1; D may be TRBD2 (6 bases). The germline V and J ends were trimmed by 6 bases and 6 bases, with 19 bases remaining between them. The CDR3 has 15 residues. Looked up from germline, CDR1 is SGHRS and CDR2 is YFSETQ. CDR3 sequence (DNA): TGCGCCAGCAAAGGCGGGGCAGTACCGTTCAATGAGCAGTTCTTC. It codes for CASKGGAVPFNEQFF. Full variable domain (remainder filled in from reference TRBV5-1 and TRBJ2-1): KAGVTQTPRYLIKTRGQQVTLSCSPISGHRSVSWYQQTPGQGLQFLFEYFSETQRNKGNFPGRFSGRQFSNSRSEMNVSTLELGDSALYLCASKGGAVPFNEQFFGPGTRLTVL.

The chain has TRBV6-1 and TRBJ1-5; possible D gene TRBD1, 6 bases. This CDR3 contains 19 residues. V dropped 4 bases and J dropped 0 bases, with 22 bases sitting between them. The germline CDR1 and CDR2 sequences are MNHNS and SASEGT. CDR3 residues: CASSGSPQGLGYSNQPQHF. The CDR3 region has the DNA TGTGCCAGCAGTGGCTCCCCACAGGGCCTGGGCTATAGCAATCAGCCCCAGCATTTT.

The chain uses TRBV9 and TRBJ2-3; unclear D gene. The V gene lost 0 bases and the J gene lost 4 bases, with 6 bases spanning the gap. The CDR3 is 13 amino acids. Germline V gene lookup returns CDR1 SGDLS and CDR2 YYNGEE. In nucleotides, the CDR3 is TGTGCCAGCAGCGTAGGCTCCCCAGATACGCAGTATTTT. Translation gives CASSVGSPDTQYF.

The chain has TRBV4-1 and TRBJ2-5; 12 nucleotides agree with TRBD2. Germline-derived CDR1 and CDR2 are MGHRA and YSYEKL. V trimming: 1 base; J trimming: 5 bases; junction bases outside the gene matches: 20. There are 21 residues in the CDR3. In nucleotides, the CDR3 is TGCGCCAGCAGCCAAGTTATCCTCCCCTCCCTAGCGGGAGGGCCGGGGGAGACCCAGTACTTC. Its translation: CASSQVILPSLAGGPGETQYF.